This is a list of T cell receptor beta chains from one sample in a study of lymphopenia after photon versus proton radiotherapy. Profiling relied on immunoSEQ multiplex PCR, and the TCRdb table lists in-frame clones only, not all of them. Of about 58,000 clones in the sample, around 84% were seen once. This sample comprised peripheral blood, obtained from a patient treated with proton-based radiotherapy. These TCRs come from a man in his 60s with pancreatic cancer. The CDR3 runs from the conserved cysteine through the conserved F or W. Clone size appears in some rows only: once, few, many, or a class for an expanded clone.

j_gene | v_gene | abundance | CDR3aa
TRBJ2-6 | TRBV21-1 | . | CASSYDRGHGSGANVLTF
TRBJ1-1 | TRBV5-6 | . | CASSRVGNTEAFF
TRBJ2-3 | TRBV5-6 | . | CASRPKPGLAGGATDTQYF
TRBJ2-3 | TRBV6-5 | . | CASSYSRDTQYF
TRBJ1-1 | TRBV9 | . | CASSVATKGEAFF
TRBJ2-1 | TRBV5-1 | . | CASSLDLAGGREQFF
TRBJ1-2 | TRBV7-8 | few | CASSSQGARVDYGYTF
TRBJ2-2 | TRBV11-3 | . | CASSLGRTSAGELFF
TRBJ2-7 | TRBV7-8 | . | CASRPPPGAIYEQYF
TRBJ2-7 | TRBV11-1 | . | CASSLGGLAGLSYEQYF
TRBJ2-3 | TRBV5-1 | . | CASSLGRGPPSTDTQYF
TRBJ2-7 | TRBV6-1 | . | CASSPLADRTYEQYF
TRBJ2-3 | TRBV2 | . | CASSPGTSGRTDTQYF
TRBJ2-7 | TRBV7-9 | . | CASSLEMIHEQYF
TRBJ1-1 | TRBV19 | . | CASSITGYTEAFF
TRBJ1-1 | TRBV28 | . | CASSLNWGATEAFF
TRBJ1-1 | TRBV7-9 | few | CASSLRQNTEAFF
TRBJ2-1 | TRBV7-3 | . | CASSLERGLYNEQFF
TRBJ2-7 | TRBV9 | . | CASSPSLAGIYEQYF
TRBJ1-5 | TRBV29-1 | . | CSVGGSNQPQHF
TRBJ1-4 | TRBV9 | . | CASSVATGGAGKLFF
TRBJ2-7 | TRBV28 | . | CASSRRDRQQYF
TRBJ2-5 | TRBV14 | . | CASSLRTGGQETQYF
TRBJ1-4 | TRBV28 | . | CASSNLRGIKLFF
TRBJ2-1 | TRBV5-4 | . | CASSPTRGGNEQFF
TRBJ1-5 | TRBV19 | . | CASSIAGSRRQPQHF
TRBJ2-7 | TRBV6-5 | . | CASSYDRRSYEQYF
TRBJ2-7 | TRBV5-1 | . | CASSLFPLYEQYF
TRBJ2-1 | TRBV5-6 | . | CASSLDQRAYNEQFF
TRBJ2-3 | TRBV7-2 | . | CASSPRTSGATDTQYF
TRBJ2-3 | TRBV19 | . | CASTRTSGRLGTDTQYF